This entry describes one TCR beta chain. Naive CD8 cells, CD45RO-negative and positively selected for CCR7, excluded terminally differentiated effector memory CD45RA+ cells. Germline CDR1 reads MNHEY; CDR2 reads SMNVEV (reference sequence). The CDR3 runs 16 residues. V shed 2 bases, J shed 4 bases, and the junction held 8 bases outside the gene matches. This entry comes from a study of shared clonotypes between healthy human individuals. Profiled with immunoSEQ multiplex PCR; TCRdb holds only in-frame clones, not every one. This table holds around 2,000,000 clones, roughly 91% found once. The TCR comes from a man between 18 and 35 years old in good health. Some clones in this sample may be carry-over from other donors' samples. Input material: naive CD8+ T cells from PBMCs. The J gene is TRBJ2-3, the V gene TRBV27, with TRBD2 identical over 8 bases. The CDR3 nucleotides read TGTGCCAGCAGTTTAATGGGACTAGTAAGCCCAGATACGCAGTATTTT. Its translation is CASSLMGLVSPDTQYF.